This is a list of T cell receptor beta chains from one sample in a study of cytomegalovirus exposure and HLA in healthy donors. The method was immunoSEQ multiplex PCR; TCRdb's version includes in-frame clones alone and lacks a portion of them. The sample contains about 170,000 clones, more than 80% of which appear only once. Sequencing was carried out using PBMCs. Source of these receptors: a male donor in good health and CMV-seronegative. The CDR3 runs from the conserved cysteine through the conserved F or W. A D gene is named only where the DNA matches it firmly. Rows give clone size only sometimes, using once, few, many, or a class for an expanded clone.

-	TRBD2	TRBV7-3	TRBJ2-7	CASSLGGGTTEQYF	TGTGCCAGCAGCTTAGGCGGGGGGACGACCGAGCAGTACTTC
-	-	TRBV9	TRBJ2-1	CASSVDGDNYNEQFF	TGTGCCAGCAGCGTAGATGGGGACAATTACAATGAGCAGTTCTTC
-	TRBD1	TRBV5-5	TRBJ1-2	CASSLAPQGAYGYTF	TGTGCCAGCAGCTTGGCCCCTCAGGGGGCCTATGGCTACACCTTC
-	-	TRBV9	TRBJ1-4	CASSVGQGYPTNEKLFF	TGTGCCAGCAGCGTAGGGCAGGGCTACCCAACTAATGAAAAACTGTTTTTT
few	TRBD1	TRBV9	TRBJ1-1	CASSGTGGKVSEAFF	TGTGCCAGCAGCGGCACAGGGGGCAAAGTCTCTGAAGCTTTCTTT
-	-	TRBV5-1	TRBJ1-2	CASSSQSPSYGYTF	TGCGCCAGCAGCTCACAGAGCCCATCCTATGGCTACACCTTC
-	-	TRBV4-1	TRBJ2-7	CASSQDLLSGSRRSEQYF	TGCGCCAGCAGCCAAGATCTTTTAAGTGGGAGTCGAAGATCCGAGCAGTACTTC
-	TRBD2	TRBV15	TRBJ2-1	CATSIGLAGLDNEQFF	TGTGCCACCAGCATAGGACTAGCGGGACTAGACAATGAGCAGTTCTTC
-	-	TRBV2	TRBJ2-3	CASSENNAAEGTDTQYF	TGTGCCAGCAGTGAAAACAATGCAGCGGAGGGCACAGATACGCAGTATTTT
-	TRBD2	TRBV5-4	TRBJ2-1	CASSLVAGAVNEQFF	TGTGCCAGCAGCTTGGTTGCGGGAGCCGTAAATGAGCAGTTCTTC
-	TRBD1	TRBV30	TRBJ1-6	CAWRNRGDNSPLHF	TGTGCCTGGAGGAACAGGGGGGATAATTCACCCCTCCACTTT
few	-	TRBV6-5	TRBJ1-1	CASRQRRENTEAFF	TGTGCCAGCAGACAACGACGGGAGAACACTGAAGCTTTCTTT
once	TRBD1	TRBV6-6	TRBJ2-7	CASSYPGGASHEQYF	TGTGCCAGCAGTTACCCAGGGGGCGCGTCCCACGAGCAGTACTTC
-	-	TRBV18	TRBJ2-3	CASSPASVDTQYF	TGTGCCAGCTCACCGGCCTCAGTGGATACGCAGTATTTT
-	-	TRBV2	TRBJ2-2	CASLPRGNTGELFF	TGTGCCAGCTTGCCCCGGGGTAACACCGGGGAGCTGTTTTTT
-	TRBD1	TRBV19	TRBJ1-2	CASSMTEQGRRGGYTF	TGTGCCAGTAGTATGACCGAACAGGGGCGGCGGGGTGGCTACACCTTC
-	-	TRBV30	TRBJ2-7	CAWSVRGPGEQYF	TGTGCCTGGAGCGTCAGGGGCCCGGGCGAGCAGTACTTC
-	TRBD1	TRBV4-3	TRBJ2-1	CASSQVILRGWDEQFF	TGCGCCAGCAGCCAGGTAATTCTCAGGGGGTGGGATGAGCAGTTCTTC
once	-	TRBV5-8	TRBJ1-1	CASSLGGGRLNTEAFF	TGTGCCAGCAGCTTGGGCGGAGGGCGATTGAACACTGAAGCTTTCTTT
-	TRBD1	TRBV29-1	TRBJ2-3	CSADRDTDTQYF	TGCAGCGCGGACAGGGACACAGATACGCAGTATTTT
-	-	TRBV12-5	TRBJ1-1	CASGSSGLNTEAFF	TGTGCTAGTGGTTCTTCAGGTCTGAACACTGAAGCTTTCTTT
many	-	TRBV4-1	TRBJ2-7	CASSQENTYEQYF	TGCGCCAGCAGCCAAGAGAACACCTACGAGCAGTACTTC
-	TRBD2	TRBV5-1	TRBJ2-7	CASSLRSRTSGSGAYEQYF	TGCGCCAGCAGCTTGCGGTCGAGGACTAGCGGGAGTGGGGCCTACGAGCAGTACTTC
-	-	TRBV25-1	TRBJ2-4	CASSEYMGGIAKNIQYF	TGTGCCAGCAGTGAATACATGGGCGGGATAGCCAAAAACATTCAGTACTTC
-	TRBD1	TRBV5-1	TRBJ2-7	CASAAGTGSVYEQYF	TGCGCCAGCGCCGCCGGGACAGGGTCTGTCTACGAGCAGTACTTC
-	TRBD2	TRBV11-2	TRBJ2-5	CASSLDLRLAGGKSETQYF	TGTGCCAGCAGCTTAGATCTACGCCTAGCGGGGGGCAAGTCAGAGACCCAGTACTTC
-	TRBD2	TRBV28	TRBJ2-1	CASSFRLAGASYNEQFF	TGTGCCAGCAGTTTCCGACTAGCGGGAGCCTCATACAATGAGCAGTTCTTC
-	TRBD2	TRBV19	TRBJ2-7	CASSIRGLAGATYEQYF	TGTGCCAGTAGTATAAGAGGACTAGCGGGAGCGACCTACGAGCAGTACTTC
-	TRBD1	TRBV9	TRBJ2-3	CASSVGTGGHTDTQYF	TGTGCCAGCAGCGTAGGGACAGGGGGACACACAGATACGCAGTATTTT
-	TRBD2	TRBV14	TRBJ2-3	CASSQLAGGTDTQYF	TGTGCCAGCAGCCAACTAGCGGGAGGAACAGATACGCAGTATTTT
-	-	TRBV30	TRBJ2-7	CAWTTPRTDYEQYF	TGTGCCTGGACCACCCCCCGGACAGATTACGAGCAGTACTTC
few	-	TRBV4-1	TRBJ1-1	CASSQYRDTMNTEAFF	TGCGCCAGCAGCCAGTATCGGGACACAATGAACACTGAAGCTTTCTTT
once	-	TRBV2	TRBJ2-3	CASTLNGRLSDTDTQYF	TGTGCCAGCACTCTAAATGGTAGACTCTCGGACACAGATACGCAGTATTTT
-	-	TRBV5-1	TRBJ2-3	CASRLGGPTDTQYF	TGCGCCAGCAGATTGGGGGGCCCCACAGATACGCAGTATTTT
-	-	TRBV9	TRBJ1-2	CASSVSPGQHFYGYTF	TGTGCCAGCAGCGTGTCCCCGGGTCAACATTTTTATGGCTACACCTTC
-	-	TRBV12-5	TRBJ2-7	CARVVSYEQYF	TGTGCTAGGGTAGTTTCCTACGAGCAGTACTTC
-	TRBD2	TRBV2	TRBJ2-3	CASRSPSGADTQYF	TGTGCCAGCAGGTCGCCTAGCGGGGCAGATACGCAGTATTTT
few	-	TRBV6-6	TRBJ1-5	CASSYRVRDNQPQHF	TGTGCCAGCAGTTACAGGGTCAGGGACAATCAGCCCCAGCATTTT
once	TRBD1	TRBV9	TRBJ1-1	CASSRGGQATYTEAFF	TGTGCCAGCAGCCGGGGAGGACAGGCCACGTACACTGAAGCTTTCTTT
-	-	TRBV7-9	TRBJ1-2	CASSRTGLPGSGYTF	TGTGCCAGCAGCCGGACGGGACTGCCGGGATCTGGCTACACCTTC
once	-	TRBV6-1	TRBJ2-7	CASGSGLYEQYF	TGTGCCAGCGGGTCAGGACTCTACGAGCAGTACTTC
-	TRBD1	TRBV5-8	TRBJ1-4	CASSLRDRSGPNEKLFF	TGTGCCAGCAGCTTGCGGGACAGGTCGGGACCGAATGAAAAACTGTTTTTT
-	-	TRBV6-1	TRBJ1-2	CASSEAVRGGGYTF	TGTGCCAGCAGTGAAGCGGTTAGGGGAGGTGGCTACACCTTC
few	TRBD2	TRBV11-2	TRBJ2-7	CASSWRPASGRAVEQYF	TGTGCCAGCAGCTGGCGGCCGGCTAGCGGGAGGGCAGTCGAGCAGTACTTC
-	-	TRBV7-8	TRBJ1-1	CASSLGDSRLQGQAFF	TGTGCCAGCAGCTTAGGTGACTCTCGGTTGCAGGGGCAAGCTTTCTTT
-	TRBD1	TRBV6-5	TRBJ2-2	CASRGTGVTGELFF	TGTGCCAGCAGGGGGACAGGGGTCACCGGGGAGCTGTTTTTT
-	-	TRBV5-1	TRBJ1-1	CASSLEGGLLGEAFF	TGCGCCAGCAGCTTGGAGGGGGGGCTCCTAGGTGAAGCTTTCTTT
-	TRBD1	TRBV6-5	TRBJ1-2	CASSYLDRDNGYTF	TGTGCCAGCAGTTATCTCGACAGGGACAATGGCTACACCTTC
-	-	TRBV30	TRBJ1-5	CAWSKGGGVGQPQHF	TGTGCCTGGAGCAAGGGGGGAGGGGTCGGGCAGCCCCAGCATTTT
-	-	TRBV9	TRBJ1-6	CASSVGTGSGSPLHF	TGTGCCAGCAGCGTAGGTACAGGGTCAGGTTCACCCCTCCACTTT
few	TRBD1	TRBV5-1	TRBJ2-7	CASSLGPRTGRYEQYF	TGCGCCAGCAGCTTGGGCCCTAGGACAGGTCGGTACGAGCAGTACTTC
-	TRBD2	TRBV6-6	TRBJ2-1	CAARTSAINEQFF	TGTGCCGCCCGGACTAGCGCAATCAATGAGCAGTTCTTC
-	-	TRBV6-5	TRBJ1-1	CASSYASLNTEAFF	TGTGCCAGCAGTTATGCGTCCCTGAACACTGAAGCTTTCTTT
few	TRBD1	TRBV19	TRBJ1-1	CASRSGQALNTEAFF	TGTGCCAGTAGAAGTGGACAGGCGCTAAACACTGAAGCTTTCTTT
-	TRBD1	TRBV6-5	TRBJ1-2	CASSADGTGNYGYTF	TGTGCCAGCAGCGCGGACGGGACAGGGAACTATGGCTACACCTTC
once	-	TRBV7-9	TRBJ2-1	CASSPWQGSYNEQFF	TGTGCCAGCAGCCCTTGGCAGGGGTCCTACAATGAGCAGTTCTTC
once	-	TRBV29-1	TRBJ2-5	CSVLAVLQETQYF	TGCAGCGTATTAGCGGTACTCCAAGAGACCCAGTACTTC
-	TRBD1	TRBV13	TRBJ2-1	CASSTTGDEQFF	TGTGCCAGCAGCACTACAGGGGATGAGCAGTTCTTC